A single sample is the source of the 9 T cell receptor beta chains below, sequenced in a study of radiotherapy plus CTLA-4 blockade in lung cancer. Clones were read by immunoSEQ multiplex PCR, and TCRdb kept only the in-frame ones, dropping some. The sample shows about 60,000 clones, just over 75% of them seen only once. Source: peripheral blood, taken from a patient treated with radiotherapy plus ipilimumab. The receptors derive from a human donor with non-small cell lung cancer who had a partial response to radiotherapy plus ipilimumab.

V and J are TRBV27 and TRBJ1-6, with 7 bases matching TRBD1. V gave up 5 bases and J gave up 0 bases; unmatched junction bases: 13. Germline CDR1 reads MNHEY; CDR2 reads SMNVEV (reference sequence). This CDR3 has 19 residues. The CDR3 here is CASSPSPGQPSSYNSPLHF. The CDR3 DNA reads as TGTGCCAGCAGTCCATCGCCGGGACAGCCGAGCTCCTATAATTCACCCCTCCACTTT.

V gene TRBV28 combines with J gene TRBJ2-7; a possible D gene is TRBD1 (5 bases). The length of the CDR3 is 13 residues. Germline CDR1 MDHEN, CDR2 SYDVKM. The V and J ends lost 7 bases and 6 bases respectively, with 16 bases between them. The CDR3 region is CASKEQALLEQYF. CDR3 DNA: TGTGCCAGCAAAGAACAGGCTCTCCTCGAGCAGTACTTC.

This clone was counted between two and nine times. V gene TRBV30 combines with J gene TRBJ2-2, with 7 nucleotides matching TRBD2. Germline assignment: CDR1 GTSNPN and CDR2 SVGIG (reference sequence). The CDR3 sequence is 15 residues long. The junction had 3 bases not matched to a gene; V was cut back by 0 bases and J by 2 bases. The CDR3 DNA follows: TGTGCCTGGAGTGTAGGGAGGGCAAACACCGGGGAGCTGTTTTTT. The encoded protein is CAWSVGRANTGELFF.

In its sample, this clone was seen a few times. This chain links TRBV4-1 with TRBJ1-2, with D unclear. The CDR3 covers 14 residues. The V end was cut by 0 bases, the J end by 1 base, with 6 bases between. CDR1 is MGHRA, CDR2 YSYEKL, per germline. The CDR3 protein is CASSQDGFNYGYTF. As DNA, the CDR3 is TGCGCCAGCAGCCAAGACGGGTTTAACTATGGCTACACCTTC.

The chain combines TRBV9 with TRBJ2-2; perhaps TRBD2 as D (5 bases). The CDR3 loop spans 13 amino acids. The V end was cut by 0 bases, the J end by 5 bases, with 5 bases between. Germline lookup yields CDR1 SGDLS and CDR2 YYNGEE. CDR3 DNA sequence: TGTGCCAGCAGCGTAGGAGGGACCGGGGAGCTGTTTTTT. It is translated as CASSVGGTGELFF. The full variable domain, its missing parts supplied by reference TRBV9 and TRBJ2-2, is DSGVTQTPKHLITATGQRVTLRCSPRSGDLSVYWYQQSLDQGLQFLIQYYNGEERAKGNILERFSAQQFPDLHSELNLSSLELGDSALYFCASSVGGTGELFFGEGSRLTVL.

This chain uses TRBV14 with TRBJ1-6, with unresolved D. The CDR3 is made up of 15 amino acids. Trimming removed 3 bases at V and 0 bases at J, with 6 bases between. CDR1 and CDR2 from the germline V gene are SGHDN and FVKESK. CDR3 protein: CASSQISSYNSPLHF. As DNA, the CDR3 is TGTGCCAGCAGCCAGATCAGCTCCTATAATTCACCCCTCCACTTT.

CDR3 residues: CAISESEGKSDQETQYF. The DNA for the CDR3 is TGTGCCATCAGTGAGTCCGAGGGAAAAAGTGACCAAGAGACCCAGTACTTC. J is TRBJ2-5 and V is TRBV10-3, with TRBD2 as a possible D gene (5 bases). The CDR3 extends over 17 amino acids. Germline V lookup: CDR1 ENHRY, CDR2 SYGVKD. Trimming cost V 0 bases and J 0 bases, with 14 bases left between them.

The chain carries TRBV19 and TRBJ1-5, with 8 bases fitting TRBD1. The germline V gene encodes CDR1 LNHDA and CDR2 SQIVND (reference sequence). The length of the CDR3 is 16 residues. The trim removed 4 bases at V and 5 bases at J, leaving 10 bases unmatched. The DNA of the CDR3 is TGTGCCAGTAGTAGCCGGGCAGGGGGCTTCGATCAGCCCCAGCATTTT. This sequence encodes CASSSRAGGFDQPQHF.

The chain recombines TRBV4-3 with TRBJ2-3, with TRBD2 matching 10 bases. Per germline, CDR1 LGHNA and CDR2 YSLEER. This CDR3 comprises 15 residues. J gave up 3 bases and V 3 bases, and 3 bases lay outside the gene matches. The CDR3 is CASSQGGLATDTQYF. In nucleotides, the CDR3 is TGCGCCAGCAGCCAGGGGGGACTAGCGACAGATACGCAGTATTTT.